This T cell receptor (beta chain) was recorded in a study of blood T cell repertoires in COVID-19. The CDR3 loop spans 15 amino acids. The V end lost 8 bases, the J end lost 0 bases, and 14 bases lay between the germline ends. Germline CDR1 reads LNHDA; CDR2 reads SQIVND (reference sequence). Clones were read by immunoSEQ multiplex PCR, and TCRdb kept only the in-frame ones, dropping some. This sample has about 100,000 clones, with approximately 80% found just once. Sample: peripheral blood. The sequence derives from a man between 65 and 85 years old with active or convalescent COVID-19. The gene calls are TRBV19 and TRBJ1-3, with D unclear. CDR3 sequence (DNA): TGTGCCAGTGCCCCCGGTTTTATCTCTGGAAACACCATATATTTT. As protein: CASAPGFISGNTIYF.